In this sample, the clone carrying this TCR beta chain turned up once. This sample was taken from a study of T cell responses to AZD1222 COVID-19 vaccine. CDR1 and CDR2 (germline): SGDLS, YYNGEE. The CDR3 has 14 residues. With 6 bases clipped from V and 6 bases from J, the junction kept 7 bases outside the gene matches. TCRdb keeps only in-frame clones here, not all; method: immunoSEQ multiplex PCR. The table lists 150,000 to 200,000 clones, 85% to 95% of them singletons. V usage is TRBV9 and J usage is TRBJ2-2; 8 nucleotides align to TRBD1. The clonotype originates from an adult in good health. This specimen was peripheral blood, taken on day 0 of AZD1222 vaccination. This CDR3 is CASTSGGAPGELFF. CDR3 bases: TGTGCCAGCACTTCAGGGGGCGCCCCCGGGGAGCTGTTTTTT. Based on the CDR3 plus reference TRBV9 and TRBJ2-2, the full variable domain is DSGVTQTPKHLITATGQRVTLRCSPRSGDLSVYWYQQSLDQGLQFLIQYYNGEERAKGNILERFSAQQFPDLHSELNLSSLELGDSALYFCASTSGGAPGELFFGEGSRLTVL.